Presented here are 2 T cell receptor beta chains from one specimen sequenced in a study of T cells after yellow fever vaccination. TCRdb recomputed calls from the 5' RACE reads with MiXCR, one row per CDR3 protein. The top ten clones hold 20% to 25% of a sample with about 85,000 distinct CDR3 sequences, about 14% of them seen once. The sequencing here drew on CD8+ T cells not binding an NS4B(214-222) dextramer, sorted from PBMCs, taken roughly 23 days after the first yellow fever vaccination. The receptor set was obtained from a young man who received the YFV17D yellow fever vaccine.

CDR3 loop: CASSLFEVGINSGANVLTF. CDR3 bases: TGCGCCAGCAGCTTATTCGAGGTGGGGATAAACTCTGGGGCCAACGTCCTGACTTTC. V is TRBV5-1 and J is TRBJ2-6; D call uncertain. The germline V and J ends were trimmed by 2 bases and 0 bases, with 18 bases remaining between them. This CDR3 has 19 amino acids. The germline gives CDR1 SGHRS, CDR2 YFSETQ.

This clonotype appeared a few times. The chain joins TRBV15 to TRBJ2-7, with 7 bases aligning to TRBD1. V lost 0 bases and J lost 3; bases outside the gene matches: 8. CDR1 and CDR2 from the germline V gene are LNHNV and YYDKDF (reference sequence). CDR3 length: 16 residues. The CDR3 sequence: CATSRERGQLLYEQYF. DNA of the CDR3: TGTGCCACCAGCAGAGAAAGGGGACAGCTACTCTACGAGCAGTACTTC.